Presented here are 30 T cell receptor beta chains from one specimen sequenced in a study of T cells in Graves' hyperthyroidism and ophthalmopathy. Amplification of TCR beta CDR3 regions used RNA as the template. Primed by the HTBI set, a first-round RT-PCR was run on the TCR CDR3. TCRdb called the multiplex PCR reads again in MiXCR, with one record for every CDR3 protein. The table records around 530,000 distinct CDR3 sequences, about a sixth of them present only once. The sample consisted of blood. The receptors shown here come from a woman under 30 with Graves' ophthalmopathy.

The rearrangement links TRBV27 to TRBJ2-6; no clear D. The germline gives CDR1 MNHEY, CDR2 SMNVEV (reference sequence). V was clipped by 2 bases and J by 0 bases, with 5 bases between them. The CDR3 sequence is 15 residues long. This CDR3 is CASSLEFSGANVLTF. The CDR3, as DNA: TGTGCCAGCAGTTTAGAGTTCTCTGGGGCCAACGTCCTGACTTTC. Based on the CDR3 plus reference TRBV27 and TRBJ2-6, the full variable domain is EAQVTQNPRYLITVTGKKLTVTCSQNMNHEYMSWYRQDPGLGLRQIYYSMNVEVTDKGDVPEGYKVSRKEKRNFPLILESPSPNQTSLYFCASSLEFSGANVLTFGAGSRLTVL.

This clonotype was observed a handful of times. The DNA for the CDR3 is TGCGCCAGCAAGCCGGGACAGACCTACAATGAGCAGTTCTTC. Protein sequence: CASKPGQTYNEQFF. This sequence joins TRBV5-1 and TRBJ2-1, with TRBD1 identical over 7 bases. The CDR3 is made up of 14 amino acids. The germline gives CDR1 SGHRS, CDR2 YFSETQ. V trimming: 6 bases; J trimming: 2 bases; junction bases outside the gene matches: 5.

There are a few counts of this clonotype. V is TRBV2 and J is TRBJ2-3; D possibly matches TRBD1 or TRBD2 (5 bases each). Trimming left V 2 bases short and J 6 bases short, with 21 bases between. The germline V gene has CDR1 SNHLY and CDR2 FYNNEI. The CDR3 has 17 amino acids. The CDR3 DNA reads as TGTGCCAGCAGTGAATGGGAGACAGTCGAGGCCATCGATACGCAGTATTTT. Protein: CASSEWETVEAIDTQYF.

The chain is built from TRBV20-1 and TRBJ2-7; no reliable D call. The CDR3 is 13 residues long. The V gene's germline CDR1 is DFQATT and CDR2 SNEGSKA (reference sequence). V shed 3 bases and J shed 4 bases, with 13 bases lying between them. In DNA form, the CDR3 reads TGCAGTGCTAGTCAGGCGAACGCTTACGAGCAGTACTTC. Translation gives CSASQANAYEQYF.

J is TRBJ2-1 and V is TRBV20-1; 9 bases fit TRBD2. V lost 1 base and J lost 4; bases outside the gene matches: 8. Germline V gene sequence: CDR1 DFQATT, CDR2 SNEGSKA (reference sequence). The CDR3 contains 16 residues. The DNA of the CDR3 is TGCAGTGCTAGAGGCGCCGGGAGCGGGAGGTACAATGAGCAGTTCTTC. Encoded protein: CSARGAGSGRYNEQFF.

In its sample, this clonotype was seen many times. The chain couples TRBV27 to TRBJ2-1; the D gene is possibly TRBD2 (5 bases). CDR1 and CDR2 from the germline V gene are MNHEY and SMNVEV (reference sequence). Trimming stripped 3 bases from V and 7 bases from J, with 13 bases between. The CDR3 is 14 residues long. The CDR3, as DNA: TGTGCCAGCAGTTTCACGAGGCCGGGGAATGAGCAGTTCTTC. It yields the protein CASSFTRPGNEQFF.

This clonotype was picked up many times. The chain carries TRBV11-2 and TRBJ1-1, with a weak D call TRBD1 (6 bases). Per germline, CDR1 SGHAT and CDR2 FQNNGV. The CDR3 has 15 residues. Trimming took off 5 bases at V and 4 bases at J, with 17 bases between the two ends. This CDR3 is CASSQTPGAFTEAFF. In DNA form, the CDR3 reads TGTGCCAGCAGCCAAACCCCAGGGGCGTTCACTGAAGCTTTCTTT.

The J gene is TRBJ2-3, the V gene TRBV7-2; TRBD2 matches at 9 bases. The germline CDR1 and CDR2 sequences are SGHTA and FQGNSA. The CDR3 runs 15 residues. Trimming removed 5 bases from V and 1 base from J; junction bases left unmatched: 4. The CDR3: CASSRSSGGTDTQYF. The CDR3 DNA is TGTGCCAGCAGCCGTTCTAGCGGGGGCACAGATACGCAGTATTTT. Full variable domain (remainder filled in from reference TRBV7-2 and TRBJ2-3): GAGVSQSPSNKVTEKGKDVELRCDPISGHTALYWYRQSLGQGLEFLIYFQGNSAPDKSGLPSDRFSAERTGGSVSTLTIQRTQQEDSAVYLCASSRSSGGTDTQYFGPGTRLTVL.

This clonotype was detected only a few times. At one end, the junction sequence differs from germline, possibly due to a read error. CDR3 sequence reads: CAGSSRDRGYEQYF. The DNA for the CDR3 is TGTGCCGGCAGTTCCCGGGACAGGGGCTACGAGCAGTACTTC. The chain has TRBV28 and TRBJ2-7, with 10 bases that match TRBD1. The CDR3 is made up of 14 amino acids. CDR1 is MDHEN, CDR2 SYDVKM, per germline.

This clonotype has at least ten counts. V and J are TRBV5-1 and TRBJ2-1; TRBD2 matches at 11 bases. Germline trimming cut 0 bases from V and 8 bases from J; bases unmatched to any gene: 1. Per germline, CDR1 SGHRS and CDR2 YFSETQ. The CDR3 length is 14 residues. This CDR3 reads CASSLELAGDEQFF. Written as DNA, the CDR3 is TGCGCCAGCAGCTTGGAACTAGCGGGAGATGAGCAGTTCTTC.

This clonotype showed up many times. The chain couples TRBV27 to TRBJ2-5; D perhaps matches TRBD2 (6 bases). The ends were cut back, 2 bases at V and 0 bases at J, with 10 bases in the middle. The germline CDR1 and CDR2 sequences are MNHEY and SMNVEV (reference sequence). This CDR3 has 15 residues. The CDR3 coding sequence is TGTGCCAGCAGTTTAGGGTGGGGGGACCAAGAGACCCAGTACTTC. It is translated as CASSLGWGDQETQYF.

The chain combines TRBV15 with TRBJ1-5, with no clear D. From germline, CDR1 is LNHNV and CDR2 YYDKDF (reference sequence). This CDR3 has 12 residues. V was trimmed by 1 base and J by 4 bases, leaving 2 bases between them. CDR3 coding DNA: TGTGCCACCAGCAGAGGTAATCAGCCCCAGCATTTT. As protein: CATSRGNQPQHF.

This clonotype appeared many times. J is TRBJ1-1 and V is TRBV30; tentatively, D is TRBD1 (6 bases). The V gene lost 0 bases and the J gene lost 5 bases, with 13 bases spanning the gap. Germline V CDR1 and CDR2: GTSNPN, SVGIG (reference sequence). The CDR3 spans 14 residues. CDR3 residues: CAWSVMGGGTEAFF. CDR3 in DNA: TGTGCCTGGAGTGTAATGGGAGGGGGGACTGAAGCTTTCTTT.

CDR3 sequence reads: CSANTGNSNQPQHF. The CDR3, as DNA: TGCAGTGCTAACACAGGGAATAGCAATCAGCCCCAGCATTTT. The V and J genes are TRBV20-1 and TRBJ1-5; the D gene is possibly TRBD1 (6 bases). The CDR3 totals 14 residues. Germline lookup yields CDR1 DFQATT and CDR2 SNEGSKA (reference sequence). V was pared by 4 bases and J by 0 bases, with 10 bases between.

This clonotype has only a few counts. This chain uses TRBV28 with TRBJ2-3; weak D call: TRBD1 (6 bases). V was cut by 1 base and J by 4 bases, with 12 bases left in between. The CDR3 extends over 15 amino acids. Germline lookup yields CDR1 MDHEN and CDR2 SYDVKM. CDR3 DNA sequence: TGTGCCAGCAGTTTATTCACAGGGACGCCAGATACGCAGTATTTT. Its translation is CASSLFTGTPDTQYF.

The chain combines TRBV20-1 with TRBJ2-7; D tentatively reads TRBD1 or TRBD2 (5 bases each). Germline V gene lookup returns CDR1 DFQATT and CDR2 SNEGSKA (reference sequence). V lost 0 bases to trimming and J lost 3 bases, with 15 bases between them. The CDR3 has 15 amino acids. Here the CDR3 reads CSAREYRGPNYEQYF. CDR3 in DNA: TGCAGTGCTAGAGAGTACCGGGGCCCTAACTACGAGCAGTACTTC.

In this sample, this clonotype turned up many times. CDR3 bases: TGTGCCAGCAACCCAGATAACATGAACACTGAAGCTTTCTTT. Protein sequence: CASNPDNMNTEAFF. This rearrangement joins TRBV28 to TRBJ1-1; D gene uncertain. Germline V gene sequence: CDR1 MDHEN, CDR2 SYDVKM. Trimming cost V 7 bases and J 0 bases, with 12 bases left between them. This CDR3 contains 14 residues. The whole variable domain, remainder taken from reference TRBV28 and TRBJ1-1, is DVKVTQSSRYLVKRTGEKVFLECVQDMDHENMFWYRQDPGLGLRLIYFSYDVKMKEKGDIPEGYSVSREKKERFSLILESASTNQTSMYLCASNPDNMNTEAFFGQGTRLTVV.

This clonotype was recorded at least ten times. At one of its ends the junction is not consistent with the germline gene, which may arise from a read error. The chain combines TRBV5-1 with TRBJ1-1; possible D gene TRBD1, 6 bases. The CDR3 sequence is 13 residues long. Germline V gene lookup returns CDR1 SGHRS and CDR2 YFSETQ. The CDR3 spells CASSLGAGTEAFF. The CDR3 DNA reads TGTGCCAGCAGTTTGGGGGCTGGGACTGAAGCTTTCTTT.

This clonotype was seen repeatedly, ten times or more. V usage is TRBV6-1 and J usage is TRBJ2-1, with a weak D call TRBD2 (6 bases). V was trimmed by 6 bases and J by 6 bases, leaving 21 bases between them. Germline V gene lookup returns CDR1 MNHNS and CDR2 SASEGT. There are 16 residues in the CDR3. CDR3 in DNA: TGTGCCAGCAGGCTACGGGACCCAGAAGCGGGCAATGAGCAGTTCTTC. Translated, it gives CASRLRDPEAGNEQFF.

The chain has TRBV27 and TRBJ1-1; 9 positions match TRBD1. CDR1 and CDR2 from the germline V gene are MNHEY and SMNVEV (reference sequence). The CDR3 consists of 15 residues. V lost 5 bases to trimming and J lost 9 bases; unmatched junction nucleotides: 13. CDR3 in amino acids: CASSRYPRQGDKAFF. CDR3 nucleotide sequence: TGTGCCAGCAGTCGTTACCCCCGACAGGGGGATAAAGCTTTCTTT.

In this sample, this clonotype turned up a few times. V usage is TRBV9 and J usage is TRBJ2-7; D gene uncertain. The CDR3 covers 14 residues. Per the germline V gene, CDR1 is SGDLS and CDR2 is YYNGEE. Trimming stripped 3 bases from V and 6 bases from J, with 16 bases between. CDR3 sequence (DNA): TGTGCCAGCAGCGGATTGTCCCCGGAAGGCGAGCAGTACTTC. Residues: CASSGLSPEGEQYF.

This clonotype was seen many times. This chain uses TRBV27 with TRBJ1-2; D is possibly TRBD1 (5 bases). Trimming took 5 bases from V and 6 from J, leaving 13 bases between them. The CDR3 is 13 residues long. Per germline, CDR1 MNHEY and CDR2 SMNVEV (reference sequence). The CDR3 protein is CASSAQGSNGYTF. Written as DNA, the CDR3 is TGTGCCAGCAGTGCCCAGGGATCTAATGGCTACACCTTC.

Ten or more counts support this clonotype. The gene calls are TRBV18 and TRBJ1-1; D remains ambiguous. Trimming stripped 9 bases from V and 0 bases from J, with 11 bases between. Germline values: CDR1 KGHSH, CDR2 LQKENI. The length of the CDR3 is 13 residues. The CDR3 DNA follows: TGTGCCAGTTATCGTACAGTGAACACTGAAGCTTTCTTT. Its translation: CASYRTVNTEAFF. The variable domain in full, completed from reference TRBV18 and TRBJ1-1, reads NAGVMQNPRHLVRRRGQEARLRCSPMKGHSHVYWYRQLPEEGLKFMVYLQKENIIDESGMPKERFSAEFPKEGPSILRIQQVVRGDSAAYFCASYRTVNTEAFFGQGTRLTVV.

This clonotype was counted many times. This CDR3 is CASSFQGGDVAFF. CDR3 nucleotide sequence: TGTGCCAGCAGCTTCCAGGGTGGGGACGTAGCTTTCTTT. The V and J genes are TRBV11-3 and TRBJ1-1; D perhaps matches TRBD1 (5 bases). From germline, CDR1 is SGHNT and CDR2 YENEEA. This CDR3 spans 13 amino acids. The V end was cut by 3 bases, the J end by 10 bases, with 15 bases between. Combining the CDR3 with reference TRBV11-3 and TRBJ1-1 gives the whole variable domain EAGVVQSPRYKIIEKKQPVAFWCNPISGHNTLYWYLQNLGQGPELLIRYENEEAVDDSQLPKDRFSAERLKGVDSTLKIQPAELGDSAVYLCASSFQGGDVAFFGQGTRLTVV.

The CDR3 region is CASSYSGTGADEQYF. CDR3 DNA sequence: TGTGCCAGCAGTTACTCCGGGACAGGGGCCGACGAGCAGTACTTC. V and J are TRBV6-2 or TRBV6-3 and TRBJ2-7; 10 bases align to TRBD1. Germline V gives CDR1 MNHEY, CDR2 SVGEGT. The CDR3 extends over 15 amino acids. V gave up 0 bases and J gave up 5 bases; unmatched junction bases: 4.

Concerning this clonotype itself: A much larger clone differs from this one at a single base, so this may be a read error. This chain joins TRBV7-2 and TRBJ1-4; possibly TRBD1 for D (5 bases). The CDR3 runs to 18 residues. In germline, CDR1 is SGHTA, CDR2 FQGNSA. The CDR3 DNA sequence: TGTGCCAGCAACTTAATAAAGGATCAAGGGGATGCTAATGAAAAACTGTTTTTT. Protein product: CASNLIKDQGDANEKLFF.

The chain uses TRBV19 and TRBJ2-7; weak D call: TRBD1 (6 bases). Germline CDR1 is LNHDA and CDR2 is SQIVND (reference sequence). The V end lost 4 bases, the J end lost 3 bases, and 16 bases lay between the germline ends. The CDR3 covers 15 residues. DNA for the CDR3: TGTGCCAGTAGTAACGTACCCGGACAGCTCTACGAGCAGTACTTC. The encoded protein is CASSNVPGQLYEQYF. Full variable domain (remainder filled in from reference TRBV19 and TRBJ2-7): DGGITQSPKYLFRKEGQNVTLSCEQNLNHDAMYWYRQDPGQGLRLIYYSQIVNDFQKGDIAEGYSVSREKKESFPLTVTSAQKNPTAFYLCASSNVPGQLYEQYFGPGTRLTVT.

This rearrangement joins TRBV7-2 to TRBJ1-6; TRBD1 aligns across 8 bases. Trimming at V came to 1 base and at J to 0 bases, leaving 11 bases not matched to a gene. This CDR3 has 20 amino acids. Per germline, CDR1 SGHTA and CDR2 FQGNSA. CDR3 amino acids: CASSLVETGVTGSYNSPLHF. The CDR3 DNA sequence: TGTGCCAGCAGCTTAGTCGAGACAGGGGTCACTGGCTCCTATAATTCACCCCTCCACTTT. Full variable domain (missing parts from reference TRBV7-2 and TRBJ1-6): GAGVSQSPSNKVTEKGKDVELRCDPISGHTALYWYRQSLGQGLEFLIYFQGNSAPDKSGLPSDRFSAERTGGSVSTLTIQRTQQEDSAVYLCASSLVETGVTGSYNSPLHFGNGTRLTVT.

In its sample, this clonotype was seen a few times. The chain joins TRBV6-2 or TRBV6-3 to TRBJ2-7; unclear D gene. Germline CDR1 is MNHEY and CDR2 is SVGEGT. V was shortened by 3 bases and J by 2 bases, with 8 bases between the two germline ends. The CDR3 has 13 amino acids. CDR3 sequence: CASSYVGTYEQYF. The CDR3 DNA follows: TGTGCCAGCAGTTATGTTGGGACCTACGAGCAGTACTTC.

V and J are TRBV29-1 and TRBJ2-7, with D perhaps assigned TRBD1 or TRBD2 (5 bases each). The CDR3 sequence is 13 residues long. Trimming left V 6 bases short and J 2 bases short, with 14 bases between. Germline V gives CDR1 SQVTM, CDR2 ANQGSEA. In nucleotides, the CDR3 is TGCAGCGTCGTCCGGGACGGCGCCTACGAGCAGTACTTC. Residues: CSVVRDGAYEQYF.